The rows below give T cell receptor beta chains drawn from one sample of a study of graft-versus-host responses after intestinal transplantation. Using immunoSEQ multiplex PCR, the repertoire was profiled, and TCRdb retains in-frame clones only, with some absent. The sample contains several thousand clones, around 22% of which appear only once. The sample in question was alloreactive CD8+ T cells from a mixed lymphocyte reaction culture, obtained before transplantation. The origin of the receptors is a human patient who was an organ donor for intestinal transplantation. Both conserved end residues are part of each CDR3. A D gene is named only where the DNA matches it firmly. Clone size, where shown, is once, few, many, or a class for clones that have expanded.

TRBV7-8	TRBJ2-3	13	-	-	CASSLMGGDTQYF	TGTGCCAGCAGCTTAATGGGGGGAGATACGCAGTATTTT
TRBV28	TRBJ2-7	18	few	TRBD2	CASSLSASGYAFSYEQYF	TGTGCCAGCAGTTTATCTGCTAGCGGGTATGCCTTTTCCTACGAGCAGTACTTC
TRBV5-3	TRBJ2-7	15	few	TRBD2	CASSPEAGGPDEQYF	TGTGCCAGCAGCCCAGAGGCGGGAGGGCCGGACGAGCAGTACTTC
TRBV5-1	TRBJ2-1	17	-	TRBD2	CASSSSGRSGSYNEQFF	TGCGCCAGCAGCTCTAGCGGGAGGAGTGGGTCCTACAATGAGCAGTTCTTC
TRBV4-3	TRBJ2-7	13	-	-	CASSFTQSYEQYF	TGCGCCAGCAGCTTCACGCAATCGTACGAGCAGTACTTC
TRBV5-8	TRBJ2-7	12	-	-	CASSLVGYEQYF	TGTGCCAGCAGCTTGGTGGGCTACGAGCAGTACTTC
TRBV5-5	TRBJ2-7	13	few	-	CASSQDLAYEQYF	TGCGCCAGCAGCCAAGATCTGGCCTACGAGCAGTACTTC
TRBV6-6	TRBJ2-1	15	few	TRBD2	CASSHTSGEYNEQFF	TGTGCCAGCAGTCACACTAGCGGGGAATACAATGAGCAGTTCTTC
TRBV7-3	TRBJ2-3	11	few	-	CASSQADTQYF	TGCGCCAGCAGCCAAGCAGATACGCAGTATTTT
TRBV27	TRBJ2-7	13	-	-	CASSSALPSEQYF	TGTGCCAGCAGTAGTGCCCTGCCATCCGAGCAGTACTTC
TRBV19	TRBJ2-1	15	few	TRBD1	CASSPHRGSYNEQFF	TGTGCCAGTAGCCCCCACAGGGGTTCCTACAATGAGCAGTTCTTC
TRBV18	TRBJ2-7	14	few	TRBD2	CASSLAGGSYEQYF	TGTGCCAGCTCACTGGCGGGAGGGTCCTACGAGCAGTACTTC
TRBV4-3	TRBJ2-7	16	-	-	CASSQDSGSGGYEQYF	TGCGCCAGCAGCCAAGATTCAGGGTCTGGGGGCTACGAGCAGTACTTC
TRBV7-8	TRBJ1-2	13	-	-	CASSLVGGPGYTF	TGTGCCAGCAGCTTAGTTGGGGGGCCTGGCTACACCTTC
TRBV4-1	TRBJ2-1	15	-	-	CASSQGEYDYNEQFF	TGCGCCAGCAGCCAAGGGGAATACGATTACAATGAGCAGTTCTTC
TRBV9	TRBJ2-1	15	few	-	CAGSSNRAFYNERFF	TGTGCCGGCAGCAGTAACAGGGCTTTCTACAATGAGCGGTTCTTC
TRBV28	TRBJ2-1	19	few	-	CASSFSGVWGSIWANEQFF	TGTGCCAGCAGTTTTTCTGGCGTTTGGGGTAGTATTTGGGCCAATGAGCAGTTCTTC
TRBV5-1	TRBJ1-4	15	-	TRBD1	CASSLVGQKNEKLFF	TGCGCCAGCAGCTTGGTGGGACAGAAGAATGAAAAACTGTTTTTT
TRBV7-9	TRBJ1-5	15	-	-	CASSLEGGGDQPQHF	TGTGCCAGCAGCTTAGAAGGAGGGGGGGATCAGCCCCAGCATTTT
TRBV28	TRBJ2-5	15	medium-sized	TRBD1	CASTSGQGARETQYF	TGTGCCAGCACCTCGGGACAGGGGGCGAGGGAGACCCAGTACTTC
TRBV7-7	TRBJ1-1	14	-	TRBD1	CASSLGQGATEAFF	TGTGCCAGCAGCTTAGGACAGGGGGCCACTGAAGCTTTCTTT
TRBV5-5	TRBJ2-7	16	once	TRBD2	CASSFFSSGLHGEQYF	TGTGCCAGCAGCTTCTTTTCTAGCGGCCTGCACGGCGAGCAGTACTTC
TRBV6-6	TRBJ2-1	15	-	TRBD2	CASSYGGSSYNEQFF	TGTGCCAGCAGTTACGGCGGGAGCTCCTACAATGAGCAGTTCTTC
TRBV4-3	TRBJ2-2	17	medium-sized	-	CASSHSPGKFNTGELFF	TGCGCCAGCAGCCATTCGCCGGGGAAATTTAACACCGGGGAGCTGTTTTTT
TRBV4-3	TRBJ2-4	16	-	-	CASSQRNKGAKNIQYF	TGCGCCAGCAGCCAAAGGAACAAAGGGGCCAAAAACATTCAGTACTTC
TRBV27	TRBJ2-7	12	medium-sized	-	CASSSKGYEQYF	TGTGCCAGCAGTTCGAAGGGTTACGAGCAGTACTTC
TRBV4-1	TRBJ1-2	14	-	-	CASSHSEKYYGYTF	TGCGCCAGCAGCCACTCGGAGAAATACTATGGCTACACCTTC
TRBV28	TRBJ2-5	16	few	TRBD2	CASSLYLRGGRETQYF	TGTGCCAGCAGTTTATATCTGCGGGGGGGGCGAGAGACCCAGTACTTC
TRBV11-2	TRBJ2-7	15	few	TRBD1	CASSLVGTGRREQYF	TGTGCCAGCAGCTTAGTTGGGACAGGGCGGAGGGAGCAGTACTTC
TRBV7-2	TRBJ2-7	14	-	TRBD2	CASSLGTSGSEQYF	TGTGCCAGCAGCTTAGGGACTAGCGGGAGCGAGCAGTACTTC
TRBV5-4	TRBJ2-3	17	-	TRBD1	CASSLGHRGLLTDTQYF	TGTGCCAGCAGCCTAGGTCACAGGGGGCTCCTCACAGATACGCAGTATTTT
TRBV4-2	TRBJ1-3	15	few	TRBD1	CASSQDRTGGNTIYF	TGTGCCAGCAGCCAAGATAGGACAGGGGGAAACACCATATATTTT
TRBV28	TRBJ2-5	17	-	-	CASTGWHLPIKQETQYF	TGTGCCAGCACGGGATGGCATCTACCGATAAAACAAGAGACCCAGTACTTC
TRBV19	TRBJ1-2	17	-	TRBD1	CASSILPGQGVNYGYTF	TGTGCCAGTAGTATTCTTCCGGGACAGGGGGTCAACTATGGCTACACCTTC
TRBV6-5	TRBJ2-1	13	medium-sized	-	CASSYSDYNEQFF	TGTGCCAGCAGTTACTCAGACTACAATGAGCAGTTCTTC
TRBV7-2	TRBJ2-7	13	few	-	CASSFFSLGEQYF	TGTGCCAGCAGCTTTTTTAGTTTGGGGGAGCAGTACTTC
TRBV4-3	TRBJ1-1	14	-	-	CASSQVFQNTEAFF	TGCGCCAGCAGCCAAGTCTTTCAGAACACTGAAGCTTTCTTT
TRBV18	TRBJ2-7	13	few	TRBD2	CASSPLLAGVQDF	TGTGCCAGCTCACCTCTGTTAGCGGGAGTACAAGACTTC
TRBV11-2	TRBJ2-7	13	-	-	CASSFPGAYEQYF	TGTGCCAGCAGCTTTCCCGGGGCCTACGAGCAGTACTTC
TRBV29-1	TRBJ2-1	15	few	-	CSVPPRPGGYNEQFF	TGCAGCGTGCCCCCCAGGCCCGGAGGCTACAATGAGCAGTTCTTC
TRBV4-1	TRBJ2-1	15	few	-	CASSPQYRDRNEQFF	TGCGCCAGCAGCCCCCAATACAGGGATAGGAATGAGCAGTTCTTC
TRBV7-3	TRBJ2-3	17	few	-	CASSQALFVFGTDTQYF	TGCGCCAGCAGCCAAGCGTTGTTCGTCTTCGGCACAGATACGCAGTATTTT
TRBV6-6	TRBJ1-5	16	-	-	CASSYSTGISNQPQHF	TGTGCCAGCAGTTACTCGACGGGCATTAGCAATCAGCCCCAGCATTTT
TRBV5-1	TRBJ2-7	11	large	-	CASSLGYEQYF	TGCGCCAGCAGCTTGGGGTACGAGCAGTACTTC
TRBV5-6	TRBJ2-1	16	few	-	CASSLASGLLYNEQFF	TGTGCCAGCAGCTTGGCTTCTGGTCTTCTCTACAATGAGCAGTTCTTC